This is a list of T cell receptor beta chains from one sample in a study of blood T cell repertoires in COVID-19. TCRdb keeps only in-frame clones here, not all; method: immunoSEQ multiplex PCR. This table has 65,000 to 90,000 clones, approximately 80% appearing once. Source material: peripheral blood. Receptors originate from a man in his 70s with COVID-19, enrolled during active disease. Each CDR3 is given with its conserved first and last residue. D genes are given only for firm matches. For some rows the clone size is stated as once, few or many, or as a class when expanded; others skip it.

J gene	clone size	D gene	V gene	CDR3 DNA	CDR3 protein
TRBJ1-5	NA	TRBD1	TRBV3-1/TRBV3-2	TGTGCCAGCAGCCAAGCAGGCAGGGGGAGCAATCAGCCCCAGCATTTT	CASSQAGRGSNQPQHF
TRBJ2-1	NA	TRBD2	TRBV19	TGTGCCAGTAGCCAGGCACTAGCGGGAGATACCTACAATGAGCAGTTCTTC	CASSQALAGDTYNEQFF
TRBJ2-2	NA	TRBD2	TRBV9	TGTGCCAGCAGCGTAGGCCTAGCGGTGAACACCGGGGAGCTGTTTTTT	CASSVGLAVNTGELFF
TRBJ2-7	NA	NA	TRBV7-2	TGTGCCTCGGAGGGCCTAGGAGCCTACGAGCAGTACTTC	CASEGLGAYEQYF
TRBJ1-3	NA	NA	TRBV30	TGTGCCTGGTTACAGGGACGCTCTGGAAACACCATATATTTT	CAWLQGRSGNTIYF
TRBJ2-3	NA	NA	TRBV7-7	TGTGCTAGCAGCCAGGGCCACCTGGATACGCAGTATTTT	CASSQGHLDTQYF
TRBJ2-7	few	NA	TRBV7-2	TGTGCCAGCAGCTTGGTGGCCCGCACCTACGAGCAGTACTTC	CASSLVARTYEQYF
TRBJ2-3	few	NA	TRBV7-3	TGTGCCAGCAGCCCCAAGCTTAGTGCTAGCACAGATACGCAGTATTTT	CASSPKLSASTDTQYF
TRBJ2-6	NA	NA	TRBV7-9	TGTGCCAGCAGCTTTATGCAGGGCAGAAGGGCTGGGGCCAACGTCCTGACTTTC	CASSFMQGRRAGANVLTF
TRBJ2-7	NA	TRBD1	TRBV19	TGTGCCAGCCGACGGACAGGGGCCTACGAGCAGTACTTC	CASRRTGAYEQYF